Sequencing of this T cell receptor (beta chain) was carried out in a study of T cell responses to AZD1222 COVID-19 vaccine. Study results and limitations: Donors skewed white British and female; clonal diversity was possibly underestimated.

Here immunoSEQ multiplex PCR was the method, and the copy in TCRdb shows in-frame clones only, minus some. The data show about 120,000 clones, roughly 90% seen once. Regarding this clone: The antigen is unknown.

Trimming at V came to 3 bases and at J to 4 bases, leaving 5 bases not matched to a gene. CDR3 length: 14 amino acids. CDR1 and CDR2 from the germline V gene are LGHNA and YNFKEQ. The J gene is TRBJ1-2, the V gene TRBV4-2; 7 nucleotides align to TRBD1. The clonotype was recovered from an adult in good health. Sequencing was performed on peripheral blood, taken on day 0 of AZD1222 vaccination. CDR3 loop: CASSQRRDSYGYTF. The CDR3 DNA follows: TGTGCCAGCAGCCAGAGACGGGACAGCTATGGCTACACCTTC.